Below, one T cell receptor (beta chain) is given with its context. The data derive from a study of T cell clonotyping in hematopoietic cell transplantation. TCRdb keeps only in-frame clones here, not all; method: immunoSEQ multiplex PCR. The sample contains some 49,000 clones, around 86% of which appear only once. Time point denoted: recipient sample about 28 days before transplant, after cytoreduction. V gave up 4 bases and J gave up 6 bases, with 15 bases separating them. This CDR3 region has 15 residues. Per germline, CDR1 MNHNS and CDR2 SASEGT. Sequenced here: peripheral blood mononuclear cells, sampled before stem cell transplant. This chain connects TRBV6-1 to TRBJ1-4; maybe TRBD1 (5 bases). This receptor was obtained from a man between 60 and 70 years old with biphenotypic leukemia. Some clones in this sample may be carry-over from other donors' samples. CDR3 amino acids: CASSGTVEGDEKLFF. In DNA form, the CDR3 reads TGTGCCAGCAGTGGTACGGTGGAAGGGGATGAAAAACTGTTTTTT.